A single sample gave rise to the 6 T cell receptor beta chains below, sequenced in a study of T cell repertoires in ileal Crohn's disease. Time point in this sample: neoterminal ileum biopsy at postoperative endoscopy, about 6 months after surgery. The repertoire was sequenced with immunoSEQ multiplex PCR; TCRdb's copy has only in-frame clones and lacks some. The data contain about 12,000 clones, approximately 78% of them singletons. The sample comprised ileal tissue. The receptors derive from an adult with Crohn's disease.

This clone appeared a single time. The J gene is TRBJ2-5, the V gene TRBV5-1; 10 bases are shared with TRBD1. CDR3 length equals 15 residues. Looked up from germline, CDR1 is SGHRS and CDR2 is YFSETQ. Losses at the gene ends were 2 bases for V and 5 bases for J; bases not matched to a gene: 6. CDR3 protein: CASSFDRGLTETQYF. The CDR3 region has the DNA TGCGCCAGCAGCTTTGACAGGGGGCTGACGGAGACCCAGTACTTC.

The chain links TRBV5-5 to TRBJ1-3, with 7 bases fitting TRBD1. V dropped 7 bases and J dropped 0; count of bases not matched to a gene: 4. This CDR3 has 14 amino acids. The germline V gene has CDR1 SGHKS and CDR2 YYEKEE (reference sequence). CDR3: CASETGLSGNTIYF. The DNA for the CDR3 is TGTGCCAGCGAGACAGGGCTCTCTGGAAACACCATATATTTT.

The chain recombines TRBV6-1 with TRBJ2-5, with a tentative D call TRBD1 (5 bases). The CDR3 totals 14 residues. V lost 9 bases and J 0 bases, leaving 14 bases between the germline ends. Germline V gives CDR1 MNHNS, CDR2 SASEGT. The CDR3: CASRQGSYQETQYF. The CDR3 region has the DNA TGTGCCAGTCGTCAGGGCTCGTACCAAGAGACCCAGTACTTC.

The DNA of the CDR3 is TGTGCCTGGAGAGGGACAGGGGGCACTGAAGCTTTCTTT. It specifies CAWRGTGGTEAFF. The V call is TRBV30, the J call TRBJ1-1; 11 bases map to TRBD1. CDR1 and CDR2 from the germline V gene are GTSNPN and SVGIG (reference sequence). This CDR3 is 13 amino acids long. The V gene end was trimmed by 3 bases and the J gene end by 4 bases; junction bases not matched to a gene: 1.

The chain combines TRBV5-1 with TRBJ2-5; D possibly corresponds to TRBD2 (6 bases). The end of the DNA aligns better with TRBJ2-7, so the J call may be wrong. Germline V gene data show CDR1 as SGHRS and CDR2 as YFSETQ. The CDR3 totals 13 residues. CDR3 in DNA: TGCGCCAGCAGCTTTACGGGAGCCTACGAGCAGTACTTC. It specifies CASSFTGAYEQYF.

The V and J genes are TRBV19 and TRBJ2-6; 14 bases agree with TRBD2. V was clipped by 5 bases and J by 0 bases; unmatched bases: 9. This CDR3 has 20 residues. Germline V gene sequence: CDR1 LNHDA, CDR2 SQIVND (reference sequence). Here the CDR3 DNA reads TGTGCCAGTAGTGGGCCCGGGACTAGCGGGAGTCGCTCTGGGGCCAACGTCCTGACTTTC. This gives the protein CASSGPGTSGSRSGANVLTF. The whole variable domain, filled in from reference TRBV19 and TRBJ2-6, reads DGGITQSPKYLFRKEGQNVTLSCEQNLNHDAMYWYRQDPGQGLRLIYYSQIVNDFQKGDIAEGYSVSREKKESFPLTVTSAQKNPTAFYLCASSGPGTSGSRSGANVLTFGAGSRLTVL.